The entry below describes one TCR beta chain. This entry comes from a study of T cell changes during pregnancy in multiple sclerosis. Assay: immunoSEQ multiplex PCR; the TCRdb copy retains only in-frame clones and omits some. The repertoire holds tens of thousands of clones, with 91% as singletons. V lost 3 bases to trimming and J lost 3 bases; unmatched junction nucleotides: 2. Germline V lookup: CDR1 SSHAT, CDR2 FNYEAQ (reference sequence). This CDR3 has 15 residues. This chain connects TRBV7-7 to TRBJ2-3; 11 bases agree with TRBD2. The sequence was collected from a female donor with multiple sclerosis, enrolled in a pregnancy study. Sequences were derived from CD8+ T cells from peripheral blood mononuclear cells, sampled after pregnancy. Here the CDR3 reads CASSFGLAGTDTQYF. The CDR3 DNA reads as TGTGCCAGCAGCTTTGGACTAGCGGGTACAGATACGCAGTATTTT.